This record covers a single TCR beta chain. This sample was taken from a study of OX40 agonist ivuxolimab in advanced cancers. On the study more broadly: Dose-escalation cases comprised hepatocellular carcinoma, melanoma, renal cell or head and neck cancer. Age averaged around 59 years (range roughly 23 to 79), and 82.7% were male.

The method was immunoSEQ multiplex PCR; TCRdb's version includes in-frame clones alone and lacks a portion of them. There are around 64,000 clones in the sample; 75% to 90% occur only once, and 0.37% lies in the top ten. This CDR3 is built from 11 residues. Germline CDR1 is SQVTM and CDR2 is ANQGSEA. Trimming stripped 3 bases from V and 7 bases from J, with 6 bases between. The receptor's source is an adult with an advanced solid tumor such as melanoma, head and neck, liver or kidney cancer. V and J are TRBV29-1 and TRBJ2-2, with D unresolved. The material sequenced was CD4+ or CD8+ T cells sorted from blood, taken in a trial of the OX40 agonist ivuxolimab. CDR3 DNA sequence: TGCAGCGTTGACCGCAACGGGGAGCTGTTTTTT. Translating gives CSVDRNGELFF.